Following are 16 T cell receptor beta chains from one sample sequenced in a study of shared clonotypes between healthy human individuals. Naive-designated CD8 cells lacked CD45RO, were positively enriched for CCR7, and omitted terminally differentiated effector memory CD45RA+ cells. The repertoire was sequenced with immunoSEQ multiplex PCR; TCRdb's copy has only in-frame clones and lacks some. This sample carries around 1.9 million clones, around 93% of them seen once, and the ten largest clones take 1.5% to 2%. The sample taken for sequencing was naive CD8+ T cells from PBMCs. The origin of the receptors is a man aged 18 to 30 in good health. Some clones in this sample may be carry-over from other donors' samples.

The V and J genes are TRBV28 and TRBJ2-7; the match to TRBD1 covers 7 bases. Looked up from germline, CDR1 is MDHEN and CDR2 is SYDVKM. There are 16 residues in the CDR3. Trimming removed 3 bases from V and 7 bases from J; junction bases left unmatched: 15. The CDR3 DNA is TGTGCCAGCAGTTTTCTCGGGACAGCACCCTCCTTGGAGCAGTACTTC. Translating gives CASSFLGTAPSLEQYF.

The chain employs TRBV2 and TRBJ2-3, with D possibly matching TRBD2 (6 bases). Germline CDR1 reads SNHLY; CDR2 reads FYNNEI. Trimming stripped 8 bases from V and 6 bases from J, with 6 bases between. The CDR3 covers 10 residues. The CDR3 nucleotides are TGTGCCAGCCGGGGGGATACGCAGTATTTT. Its translation: CASRGDTQYF.

The CDR3 region has the DNA TGTGCCAGCAGTTCCCTCGGGACTTTAAACCCCCGAGGCAATGAGCAGTTCTTC. It codes for CASSSLGTLNPRGNEQFF. The V gene is TRBV27, the J gene TRBJ2-1, with D maybe TRBD2 (6 bases). V dropped 4 bases and J dropped 6 bases, with 25 bases sitting between them. This CDR3 region has 18 residues. Germline V lookup: CDR1 MNHEY, CDR2 SMNVEV (reference sequence).

This chain joins TRBV27 and TRBJ2-3; D uncertain. The V gene's germline CDR1 is MNHEY and CDR2 SMNVEV (reference sequence). V was cut by 4 bases and J by 3 bases, with 11 bases left in between. The CDR3 sequence is 14 residues long. CDR3: CASSSPGRTDTQYF. The CDR3 DNA reads TGTGCCAGCAGTTCCCCTGGCAGGACAGATACGCAGTATTTT.

This sequence joins TRBV11-2 and TRBJ2-5, with TRBD1 as a possible D gene (5 bases). The J call is doubtful: the DNA matches TRBJ2-7 better. Germline V CDR1 and CDR2: SGHAT, FQNNGV. This CDR3 has 15 residues. Here the CDR3 reads CASSIGAGKSYEQYF. The CDR3 nucleotides are TGTGCCAGCAGCATAGGGGCAGGGAAGTCCTACGAGCAGTACTTC.

The chain couples TRBV6-5 to TRBJ2-5; 12 nucleotides agree with TRBD2. This CDR3 is built from 15 residues. The V gene's germline CDR1 is MNHEY and CDR2 SVGAGI. V shed 2 bases, J shed 5 bases, and the junction held 3 bases outside the gene matches. CDR3 coding DNA: TGTGCCAGCAGTTACGTTGGGACTAGCGGGGAGACCCAGTACTTC. It is translated as CASSYVGTSGETQYF.

The rearrangement links TRBV28 to TRBJ2-7; 7 bases agree with TRBD1. Germline-derived CDR1 and CDR2 are MDHEN and SYDVKM. CDR3 length: 16 residues. Trimming removed 7 bases from V and 4 bases from J; junction bases left unmatched: 16. This CDR3 is CASTRTGISDYYEQYF. In DNA, the CDR3 is TGTGCCAGCACGAGGACAGGCATTTCGGATTATTACGAGCAGTACTTC.

About this clone itself: This specimen includes other DNA sequences encoding the same CDR3. The chain uses TRBV27 and TRBJ2-7; the D gene could be TRBD1 or TRBD2 (6 bases each). In germline, CDR1 is MNHEY, CDR2 SMNVEV (reference sequence). V was shortened by 0 bases and J by 3 bases, with 9 bases between the two germline ends. The CDR3 spans 14 residues. The CDR3 DNA follows: TGTGCCAGCAGTTTATCGGGGGGCGACTACGAGCAGTACTTC. The encoded protein is CASSLSGGDYEQYF.

The V gene is TRBV9, the J gene TRBJ2-7; the match to TRBD1 covers 7 bases. Losses at the gene ends were 4 bases for V and 7 bases for J; bases not matched to a gene: 8. In germline, CDR1 is SGDLS, CDR2 YYNGEE. The CDR3 sequence is 13 residues long. CDR3 nucleotides: TGTGCCAGCAGCCCGGACAGGACTTGGGAGCAGTACTTC. Translating gives CASSPDRTWEQYF.

J is TRBJ2-7 and V is TRBV5-1; TRBD1 is a possible D gene (6 bases). Germline CDR1 is SGHRS and CDR2 is YFSETQ. Between the trimmed V and J ends, which lost 1 base and 4 bases, there was a span of 9 bases. The CDR3 covers 13 residues. CDR3 sequence: CASSLNQGYEQYF. CDR3 sequence (DNA): TGCGCCAGCAGCTTGAACCAGGGGTACGAGCAGTACTTC.

On this clone itself: Other DNA sequences from this sample encode an identical CDR3 as well. The rearrangement joins TRBV9 to TRBJ2-7; the match to TRBD1 covers 9 bases. Germline CDR1 is SGDLS and CDR2 is YYNGEE. The CDR3 covers 14 residues. With V trimmed by 0 bases and J by 5 bases, 3 bases remained unmatched. CDR3 coding DNA: TGTGCCAGCAGCGTAGGGGACAGGGTCGACGAGCAGTACTTC. Encoded protein: CASSVGDRVDEQYF.

V is TRBV7-9 and J is TRBJ2-1; perhaps TRBD2 as D (6 bases). Germline V gives CDR1 SEHNR, CDR2 FQNEAQ (reference sequence). The CDR3 has 15 amino acids. The V end lost 4 bases, the J end lost 0 bases, and 10 bases lay between the germline ends. The CDR3 DNA reads TGTGCCAGCAGCTCCTCTAGCGCCTCCTACAATGAGCAGTTCTTC. Amino acid sequence: CASSSSSASYNEQFF.

The chain combines TRBV29-1 with TRBJ2-7; 7 bases map to TRBD1. The CDR3 length is 15 residues. The V gene end was trimmed by 1 base and the J gene end by 2 bases; junction bases not matched to a gene: 8. The germline V gene encodes CDR1 SQVTM and CDR2 ANQGSEA. This CDR3 is CSVEGFRDRAYEQYF. As DNA, the CDR3 is TGCAGCGTTGAAGGATTTCGGGACAGAGCCTACGAGCAGTACTTC.

A single count supports this clone. The chain uses TRBV9 and TRBJ1-1; the D is unclear. This CDR3 has 13 amino acids. V was cut by 4 bases and J by 0 bases, with 7 bases left in between. The V gene's germline CDR1 is SGDLS and CDR2 YYNGEE. CDR3: CASSQGMNTEAFF. DNA of the CDR3: TGTGCCAGCAGCCAAGGTATGAACACTGAAGCTTTCTTT.

J is TRBJ1-1 and V is TRBV7-9; a possible D gene is TRBD1 (6 bases). V was cut by 5 bases and J by 0 bases, with 13 bases left in between. The CDR3 covers 15 residues. In germline, CDR1 is SEHNR, CDR2 FQNEAQ (reference sequence). The chain's CDR3 is CASSPKQGLNTEAFF. The DNA for the CDR3 is TGTGCCAGCAGCCCCAAGCAGGGGCTGAACACTGAAGCTTTCTTT.

V and J are TRBV12-5 and TRBJ2-7, with D possibly matching TRBD2 (6 bases). Germline CDR1 is LGHNT and CDR2 is FRNRAP. Trimming took off 3 bases at V and 2 bases at J, with 11 bases between the two ends. This CDR3 comprises 14 residues. The CDR3 is CASGFMGGAYEQYF. CDR3 coding DNA: TGTGCTAGTGGTTTTATGGGGGGAGCCTACGAGCAGTACTTC.